This T cell receptor (beta chain) appears in the sequencing data of a study of T cell responses to AZD1222 COVID-19 vaccine. Findings of the study overall: Samples come after the peak T cell response, not at day 14.

Clones were sequenced by immunoSEQ multiplex PCR, and TCRdb holds only the in-frame ones, with some missing. The sample holds 120,000 or so clones, around 89% seen once. The CDR3 runs 16 residues. CDR1 and CDR2 from the germline V gene are SGDLS and YYNGEE. V was pared by 4 bases and J by 4 bases, with 6 bases of the junction left unmatched. A remark on this clone: Its antigen is not known.

This receptor was identified in an adult in good health. The chain carries TRBV9 and TRBJ2-3; TRBD2 aligns across 13 bases. Sequences were derived from peripheral blood, sampled on day 0 of AZD1222 vaccination. The CDR3 nucleotides are TGTGCCAGCAGCCCCCGGACTAGCGGGAGTGCAGATACGCAGTATTTT. Translated, it gives CASSPRTSGSADTQYF.